The TCR beta chain described here comes from a study of shared clonotypes between healthy human individuals. Whole-study findings and limits: Tissue TCR repertoires likely differ from these blood-only repertoires.

Per the germline V gene, CDR1 is SGHRS and CDR2 is YFSETQ. The V end was cut by 7 bases, the J end by 3 bases, with 19 bases between. This CDR3 comprises 15 residues. Naive CD8 isolation took CD45RO-negative cells positively selected for CCR7 and excluded terminally differentiated effector memory CD45RA+ cells. Here immunoSEQ multiplex PCR was the method, and the copy in TCRdb shows in-frame clones only, minus some. The table records some 2,000,000 clones, just under 95% of them present only once. On this clone itself: Its antigen is currently unknown.

The clonotype originates from a man between 18 and 29 years old in good health. Material: naive CD8+ T cells sorted from blood. The chain carries TRBV5-1 and TRBJ1-1; D not certain. CDR3 nucleotide sequence: TGCGCCAGCCGTCTATCCCTTAGTTCGGACACTGAAGCTTTCTTT. It translates to CASRLSLSSDTEAFF. The variable domain in full, with the rest retrieved from reference TRBV5-1 and TRBJ1-1, is KAGVTQTPRYLIKTRGQQVTLSCSPISGHRSVSWYQQTPGQGLQFLFEYFSETQRNKGNFPGRFSGRQFSNSRSEMNVSTLELGDSALYLCASRLSLSSDTEAFFGQGTRLTVV.